These 29 T cell receptor beta chains share one sample of origin, sequenced in a study of shared clonotypes between healthy human individuals. Libraries were prepared by immunoSEQ multiplex PCR; TCRdb keeps only in-frame clonotypes and omits some of them. This table has a few million clones, around 94% appearing once. The sample consisted of naive CD4+ T cells sorted from blood. The subset denotes: CD45RA+ positively selected. The receptors come from a man in his late teens or twenties in good health.

As concerns this clone: The same CDR3 can be traced to other DNA sequences in this sample. The rearrangement links TRBV6-5 to TRBJ1-1; maybe TRBD1 (6 bases). CDR1 is MNHEY and CDR2 is SVGAGI in the germline V gene. This CDR3 region has 12 residues. V shed 6 bases and J shed 5 bases, with 10 bases lying between them. The CDR3 DNA sequence: TGTGCCAGCAGCTCCACAGGGACTGAAGCTTTCTTT. This encodes CASSSTGTEAFF.

The CDR3 nucleotides read TGTGCCAGCAGTTACCAAGCGGGAGGGGTGGGTACGCAGTATTTT. Protein: CASSYQAGGVGTQYF. The genes are TRBV6-5 and TRBJ2-3, with TRBD2 matching over 10 bases. This CDR3 is built from 15 residues. Germline V lookup: CDR1 MNHEY, CDR2 SVGAGI. V was clipped by 2 bases and J by 8 bases; unmatched bases: 7.

V is TRBV29-1 and J is TRBJ1-4, with D unresolved. The length of the CDR3 is 15 residues. Per the germline V gene, CDR1 is SQVTM and CDR2 is ANQGSEA. V was cut by 4 bases and J by 0 bases, with 12 bases left in between. This chain's CDR3 is CSVATGYTTNEKLFF. In DNA, the CDR3 is TGCAGCGTTGCCACGGGGTATACAACTAATGAAAAACTGTTTTTT.

The chain couples TRBV7-2 to TRBJ2-1; 8 nucleotides agree with TRBD2. CDR1 and CDR2 from the germline V gene are SGHTA and FQGNSA. There are 15 residues in the CDR3. The V segment lost 5 bases and the J segment 9 bases; nucleotides outside the gene matches: 12. The CDR3 bases are TGTGCCAGCAGCCCCGAGCTATTAGCGGGACTTGAGCAGTTCTTC. Translated, it gives CASSPELLAGLEQFF.

This CDR3 reads CASSLGAGQGDTQYF. In nucleotides, the CDR3 is TGTGCCAGCAGCTTAGGAGCGGGCCAAGGGGATACGCAGTATTTT. This chain connects TRBV7-6 to TRBJ2-3; D perhaps matches TRBD2 (6 bases). Germline V gene data show CDR1 as SGHVS and CDR2 as FNYEAQ. The CDR3 sequence is 15 residues long. V lost 1 base to trimming and J lost 6 bases, with 14 bases between them. The full variable domain, its missing parts supplied by reference TRBV7-6 and TRBJ2-3, is GAGVSQSPRYKVTKRGQDVALRCDPISGHVSLYWYRQALGQGPEFLTYFNYEAQQDKSGLPNDRFSAERPEGSISTLTIQRTEQRDSAMYRCASSLGAGQGDTQYFGPGTRLTVL.

This sequence joins TRBV7-9 and TRBJ1-2; no firm D call. The germline CDR1 and CDR2 sequences are SEHNR and FQNEAQ (reference sequence). Trimming left V 5 bases short and J 4 bases short, with 20 bases between. CDR3 length: 16 residues. This CDR3 reads CASSAAGFEGFYGYTF. CDR3 nucleotide sequence: TGTGCCAGCAGCGCAGCTGGCTTCGAGGGCTTCTATGGCTACACCTTC.

As concerns this clone: This sample also contains other DNA sequences that code for the same CDR3. The V and J genes are TRBV28 and TRBJ2-7; weak D call: TRBD1 (6 bases). Looked up from germline, CDR1 is MDHEN and CDR2 is SYDVKM. Trimming removed 6 bases from V and 4 bases from J, with 10 bases in between. This CDR3 spans 12 amino acids. The CDR3 region is CASSRTGYEQYF. The CDR3 DNA is TGTGCCAGCAGCCGAACAGGGTACGAGCAGTACTTC.

The CDR3 sequence: CASSGSALNTGELFF. For the CDR3, the DNA is TGCGCCAGCAGCGGGAGTGCCCTTAACACCGGGGAGCTGTTTTTT. The rearrangement uses TRBV5-1 and TRBJ2-2, with a tentative D call TRBD2 (5 bases). V lost 4 bases, J lost 2 bases, and 12 bases lay in between. The V gene's germline CDR1 is SGHRS and CDR2 YFSETQ. The CDR3 has 15 residues.

The gene calls are TRBV19 and TRBJ2-2, with 9 bases identical to TRBD1. The CDR3 is 15 residues long. V lost 7 bases and J lost 2; bases outside the gene matches: 5. Germline V CDR1 and CDR2: LNHDA, SQIVND (reference sequence). Here the CDR3 DNA reads TGTGCCAGTACCGGACAGGGGCCAAACACCGGGGAGCTGTTTTTT. Protein: CASTGQGPNTGELFF.

This clone was picked up one time. The chain recombines TRBV6-1 with TRBJ2-2; 8 nucleotides agree with TRBD1. The germline CDR1 and CDR2 sequences are MNHNS and SASEGT. The CDR3 is 14 amino acids. V was clipped by 8 bases and J by 7 bases; unmatched bases: 9. As DNA, the CDR3 is TGTGCCAGCGTCGGACAGGGCGTGTACGGGGAGCTGTTTTTT. The encoded protein is CASVGQGVYGELFF.

The chain joins TRBV18 to TRBJ1-3; D uncertain. This CDR3 has 17 amino acids. Between the trimmed V and J ends, which lost 1 base and 5 bases, there was a span of 18 bases. The germline V gene has CDR1 KGHSH and CDR2 LQKENI. The CDR3 loop is CASSPLSFGSQRNTIYF. The CDR3 DNA is TGTGCCAGCTCACCACTCTCATTCGGGTCTCAACGAAACACCATATATTTT.

This chain links TRBV10-3 with TRBJ2-2, with 7 nucleotides matching TRBD2. This CDR3 is built from 15 residues. CDR1 and CDR2 (germline): ENHRY, SYGVKD. J gave up 7 bases and V 2 bases, and 7 bases lay outside the gene matches. The CDR3 DNA reads as TGTGCCATCAGTGAGGCGGGAGCAATTGGCGGGGAGCTGTTTTTT. Translation gives CAISEAGAIGGELFF.

The chain couples TRBV7-9 to TRBJ1-2; the D gene is possibly TRBD1 (6 bases). From germline, CDR1 is SEHNR and CDR2 FQNEAQ (reference sequence). Trimming took off 0 bases at V and 5 bases at J, with 13 bases between the two ends. The CDR3 is 15 residues long. CDR3 sequence reads: CASSLALVGGYGYTF. The CDR3 DNA sequence: TGTGCCAGCAGCTTAGCGCTGGTAGGGGGGTATGGCTACACCTTC.

The chain carries TRBV21-1 and TRBJ2-7; the table's D call, TRBD2, has no DNA check behind it. TRBV21-1 is shown as a pseudogene. CDR3 length: 21 amino acids. The CDR3 region is CASSKEYRSTSGRAPKFEQYF. The CDR3 bases are TGTGCCAGCAGCAAAGAGTATCGTTCGACTAGCGGGAGGGCCCCAAAGTTTGAGCAGTACTTC.

V usage is TRBV30 and J usage is TRBJ2-1; 11 bases are a match to TRBD2. The CDR3 has 14 amino acids. The V gene end was trimmed by 2 bases and the J gene end by 6 bases; junction bases not matched to a gene: 3. Germline V lookup: CDR1 GTSNPN, CDR2 SVGIG (reference sequence). The CDR3 coding sequence is TGTGCCTGGAGTAATGGACTAGCGGGCAATGAGCAGTTCTTC. This codes for CAWSNGLAGNEQFF. Together with reference TRBV30 and TRBJ2-1, the CDR3 gives the full variable domain: SQTIHQWPATLVQPVGSPLSLECTVEGTSNPNLYWYRQAAGRGLQLLFYSVGIGQISSEVPQNLSASRPQDRQFILSSKKLLLSDSGFYLCAWSNGLAGNEQFFGPGTRLTVL.

The chain combines TRBV27 with TRBJ2-7, with 11 bases identical to TRBD2. The CDR3 length is 15 residues. Looked up from germline, CDR1 is MNHEY and CDR2 is SMNVEV (reference sequence). The trim removed 4 bases at V and 1 base at J, leaving 3 bases unmatched. CDR3 DNA sequence: TGTGCCAGCAGTTCTAGCGGGGGGCTTTCCTACGAGCAGTACTTC. Translation gives CASSSSGGLSYEQYF.

The chain employs TRBV7-9 and TRBJ2-6, with a weak D call TRBD2 (5 bases). Germline values: CDR1 SEHNR, CDR2 FQNEAQ (reference sequence). This CDR3 has 16 amino acids. The ends were cut back, 1 base at V and 3 bases at J, with 10 bases in the middle. The CDR3 region has the DNA TGTGCCAGCAGCTTAGACGCGGGCGGTGGGGCCAACGTCCTGACTTTC. This sequence encodes CASSLDAGGGANVLTF.

The genes are TRBV6-6 and TRBJ2-5, with 8 bases fitting TRBD1. The CDR3 consists of 15 residues. CDR1 is MNHNY, CDR2 SVGAGI, per germline (reference sequence). After removal of 6 bases from V and 5 bases from J, the junction contained 11 bases not matched to a gene. The CDR3 DNA follows: TGTGCCAGCAGGGCGCTCGGGACAGGCGGCGAGACCCAGTACTTC. This codes for CASRALGTGGETQYF.

This rearrangement joins TRBV6-1 to TRBJ2-7; D gene uncertain. Germline CDR1 and CDR2: MNHNS and SASEGT. The V gene lost 2 bases and the J gene lost 5 bases, with 13 bases spanning the gap. CDR3 length: 14 amino acids. In DNA form, the CDR3 reads TGTGCCAGCAGTGAACAGGAAGAATCCCACGAGCAGTACTTC. Its translation is CASSEQEESHEQYF.

This clone was detected only once. This chain connects TRBV29-1 to TRBJ2-7; the D is unclear. In germline, CDR1 is SQVTM, CDR2 ANQGSEA. This CDR3 is 14 amino acids long. The germline V and J ends were trimmed by 6 bases and 1 base, with 16 bases remaining between them. The CDR3 reads CSVETPDPSYEQYF. The CDR3 bases are TGCAGCGTGGAGACTCCCGATCCTTCCTACGAGCAGTACTTC.

The V call is TRBV5-1, the J call TRBJ1-6; D remains ambiguous. V gave up 0 bases and J gave up 7 bases, with 8 bases separating them. The CDR3 totals 14 residues. The germline V gene has CDR1 SGHRS and CDR2 YFSETQ. The CDR3 nucleotides are TGCGCCAGCAGCTTGGTTTCGGGGAATTCACCCCTCCACTTT. Translating it yields CASSLVSGNSPLHF. Full variable domain (rest looked up from reference TRBV5-1 and TRBJ1-6): KAGVTQTPRYLIKTRGQQVTLSCSPISGHRSVSWYQQTPGQGLQFLFEYFSETQRNKGNFPGRFSGRQFSNSRSEMNVSTLELGDSALYLCASSLVSGNSPLHFGNGTRLTVT.

This chain uses TRBV29-1 with TRBJ1-1; no firm D call. The CDR3 sequence is 13 residues long. CDR1 and CDR2 (germline): SQVTM, ANQGSEA. Trimming left V 1 base short and J 5 bases short, with 11 bases between. The DNA of the CDR3 is TGCAGCGTTGAAGGTCTCTTTGGGACTGAAGCTTTCTTT. This sequence encodes CSVEGLFGTEAFF. Using reference TRBV29-1 and TRBJ1-1 for the parts outside the CDR3, the full variable domain is SAVISQKPSRDICQRGTSLTIQCQVDSQVTMMFWYRQQPGQSLTLIATANQGSEATYESGFVIDKFPISRPNLTFSTLTVSNMSPEDSSIYLCSVEGLFGTEAFFGQGTRLTVV.

The V call is TRBV7-9, the J call TRBJ1-2, with 7 positions matching TRBD1. V shed 5 bases, J shed 1 base, and the junction held 4 bases outside the gene matches. The germline gives CDR1 SEHNR, CDR2 FQNEAQ (reference sequence). The CDR3 spans 14 residues. The CDR3 sequence is CASSPGQINYGYTF. In DNA form, the CDR3 reads TGTGCCAGCAGCCCGGGACAGATTAACTATGGCTACACCTTC.

This chain joins TRBV10-1 and TRBJ1-1, with 9 bases that match TRBD1. The CDR3 covers 15 residues. Germline CDR1 is WNHNN and CDR2 is SYGVQD (reference sequence). J gave up 7 bases and V 3 bases, and 9 bases lay outside the gene matches. This CDR3 reads CASSDPGQGRVEAFF. Here the CDR3 DNA reads TGCGCCAGCAGTGATCCGGGACAGGGAAGGGTTGAAGCTTTCTTT.

This clone has a handful of counts. J is TRBJ1-2 and V is TRBV6-1; no clear D gene. CDR3 length: 14 residues. CDR1 MNHNS and CDR2 SASEGT come from the germline V gene. Trimming shortened V by 1 base and J by 4 bases, and 10 bases separated the two germline ends. The CDR3 DNA is TGTGCCAGCAGTGAAGGCGGCAGGACCTATGGCTACACCTTC. Translated, it gives CASSEGGRTYGYTF.

This chain connects TRBV25-1 to TRBJ2-3, with TRBD1 as a possible D gene (6 bases). V was cut by 2 bases and J by 0 bases, with 12 bases left in between. The CDR3 is 16 residues long. In germline, CDR1 is MGHDK, CDR2 SYGVNS. The CDR3 bases are TGTGCCAGCAGTGAAGGGGGCCGCGGAAGCACAGATACGCAGTATTTT. It specifies CASSEGGRGSTDTQYF.

CDR3 residues: CASSQETSGYYEQYF. The CDR3 DNA is TGTGCCAGCAGCCAAGAGACTAGCGGATACTACGAGCAGTACTTC. The J gene is TRBJ2-7, the V gene TRBV4-2; TRBD2 matches 9 bases. V trimming: 0 bases; J trimming: 3 bases; junction bases outside the gene matches: 3. The CDR3 totals 15 residues. Germline CDR1 and CDR2: LGHNA and YNFKEQ.

The chain has TRBV30 and TRBJ2-7; D ambiguous. Germline loops: CDR1 GTSNPN, CDR2 SVGIG (reference sequence). Trimming pared 3 bases from V and 0 bases from J, leaving 18 bases between. This CDR3 contains 16 residues. CDR3 nucleotide sequence: TGTGCCTGGAGCCCCCCGTTTGGCGTGTTCTCCTACGAGCAGTACTTC. Protein sequence: CAWSPPFGVFSYEQYF. The full variable domain, in which reference TRBV30 and TRBJ2-7 provide the parts outside the CDR3, is SQTIHQWPATLVQPVGSPLSLECTVEGTSNPNLYWYRQAAGRGLQLLFYSVGIGQISSEVPQNLSASRPQDRQFILSSKKLLLSDSGFYLCAWSPPFGVFSYEQYFGPGTRLTVT.

This sequence joins TRBV18 and TRBJ2-7; 8 bases map to TRBD1. The CDR3 spans 17 residues. V lost 3 bases and J lost 2; bases outside the gene matches: 12. Per germline, CDR1 KGHSH and CDR2 LQKENI. CDR3 sequence: CASSPPWAGTGTYEQYF. CDR3 bases: TGTGCCAGCTCACCTCCGTGGGCGGGGACAGGTACCTACGAGCAGTACTTC. Full variable domain (remainder filled in from reference TRBV18 and TRBJ2-7): NAGVMQNPRHLVRRRGQEARLRCSPMKGHSHVYWYRQLPEEGLKFMVYLQKENIIDESGMPKERFSAEFPKEGPSILRIQQVVRGDSAAYFCASSPPWAGTGTYEQYFGPGTRLTVT.